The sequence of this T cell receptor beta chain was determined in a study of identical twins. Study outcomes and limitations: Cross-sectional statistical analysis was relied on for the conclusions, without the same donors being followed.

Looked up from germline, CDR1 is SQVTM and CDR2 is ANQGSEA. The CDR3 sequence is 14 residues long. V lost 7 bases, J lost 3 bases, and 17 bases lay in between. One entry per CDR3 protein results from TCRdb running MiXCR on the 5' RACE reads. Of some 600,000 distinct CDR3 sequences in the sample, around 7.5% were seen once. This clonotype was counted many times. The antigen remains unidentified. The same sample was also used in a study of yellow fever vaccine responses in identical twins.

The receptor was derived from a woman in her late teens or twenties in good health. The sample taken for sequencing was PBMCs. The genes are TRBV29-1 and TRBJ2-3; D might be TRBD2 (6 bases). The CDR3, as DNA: TGCAGCGCCACCCGGGGGATAGGGACAGATACGCAGTATTTT. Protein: CSATRGIGTDTQYF.